This TCR beta chain was sequenced during a study of T cell responses to AZD1222 COVID-19 vaccine. Profiled with immunoSEQ multiplex PCR; TCRdb holds only in-frame clones, not every one. The sample holds about 140,000 clones; 91% are singletons and the top ten take around 2.8%. Losses at the gene ends were 5 bases for V and 6 bases for J; bases not matched to a gene: 6. The CDR3 consists of 13 residues. CDR1 is SEHNR and CDR2 is FQNEAQ in the germline V gene (reference sequence). The V and J genes are TRBV7-9 and TRBJ1-1; 7 bases line up with TRBD1. Sequences were derived from peripheral blood, sampled on day 0 of AZD1222 vaccination. This clonotype was obtained from an adult in good health. The CDR3 DNA is TGTGCCAGCAGCATCGCGACAGGGTCTGAAGCTTTCTTT. As protein: CASSIATGSEAFF.